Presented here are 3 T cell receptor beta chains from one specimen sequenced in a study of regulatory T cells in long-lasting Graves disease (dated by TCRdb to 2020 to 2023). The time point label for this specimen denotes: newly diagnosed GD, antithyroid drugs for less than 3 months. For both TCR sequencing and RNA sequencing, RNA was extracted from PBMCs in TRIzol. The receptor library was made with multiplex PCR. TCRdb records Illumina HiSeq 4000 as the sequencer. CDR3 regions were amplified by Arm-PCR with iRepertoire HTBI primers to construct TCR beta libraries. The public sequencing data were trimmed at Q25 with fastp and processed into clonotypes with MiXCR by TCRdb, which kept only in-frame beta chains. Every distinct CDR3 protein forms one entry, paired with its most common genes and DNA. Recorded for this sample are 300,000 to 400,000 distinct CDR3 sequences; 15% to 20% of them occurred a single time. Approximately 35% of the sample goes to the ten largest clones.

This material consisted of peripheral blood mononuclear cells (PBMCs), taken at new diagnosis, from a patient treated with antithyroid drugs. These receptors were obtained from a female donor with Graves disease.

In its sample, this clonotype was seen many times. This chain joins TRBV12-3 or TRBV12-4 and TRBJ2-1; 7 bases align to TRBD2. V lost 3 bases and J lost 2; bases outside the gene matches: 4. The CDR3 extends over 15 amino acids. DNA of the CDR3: TGTGCCAGCAGTTTGAGAGCGGGGACCTACAATGAGCAGTTCTTC. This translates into CASSLRAGTYNEQFF.

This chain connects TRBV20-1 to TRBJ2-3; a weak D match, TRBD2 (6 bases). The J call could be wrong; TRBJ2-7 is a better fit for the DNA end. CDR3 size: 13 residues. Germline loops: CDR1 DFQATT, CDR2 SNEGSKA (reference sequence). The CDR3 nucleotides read TGCAGTGCTAGAGACGGGACTGGCGGTGAGCAGTACTTC. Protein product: CSARDGTGGEQYF.

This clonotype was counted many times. CDR3 protein: CASSQEGLGQPQHF. The CDR3 bases are TGTGCCAGCAGCCAGGAGGGCTTGGGTCAGCCCCAGCATTTT. This chain joins TRBV6-1 and TRBJ1-5; no definite D call. Trimming pared 6 bases from V and 6 bases from J, leaving 15 bases between. The CDR3 extends over 14 amino acids. Germline CDR1 and CDR2: MNHNS and SASEGT.